This T cell receptor (beta chain) is drawn from a study of blood T cell repertoires in COVID-19. Some clones are missing from TCRdb's copy, which holds only in-frame ones; the method was immunoSEQ multiplex PCR. The data show approximately 210,000 clones, around 92% seen once. Participants, about 18 to 100 years old, spanned under 25 US areas. Recovery among Cohort 3 donors was established by two negative PCRs, clearance, or symptom resolution. Germline lookup yields CDR1 LGHDT and CDR2 YNNKEL (reference sequence). V shed 0 bases and J shed 4 bases, with 15 bases lying between them. This CDR3 comprises 16 residues.

The sequence was obtained from a young woman who had recovered from COVID-19. The sample was PBMCs or T cells enriched from blood (not recorded which). The rearrangement uses TRBV3-1 (or the pseudogene TRBV3-2) and TRBJ1-2, with D perhaps TRBD1 (6 bases). Written as DNA, the CDR3 is TGTGCCAGCAGCCAAGATGGGAGGGACACTAGCTATGGCTACACCTTC. Translated, it gives CASSQDGRDTSYGYTF.